These 15 T cell receptor beta chains came from one sample sequenced in a study of T-cell reconstitution after alpha-beta-depleted transplantation in children. Preparation of the TCRbeta library was carried out with unique molecular identifiers. TCRdb recomputed calls from the PCR reads with MiXCR, one row per CDR3 protein. The sample lists more than 450,000 distinct CDR3 sequences, approximately 20% seen once, with 3.3% in the top ten. The sample consisted of PBMCs from the stem cell graft donor, taken from the stem cell graft. The source of these receptors is a human donor who donated a stem cell graft to a child with acute lymphoblastic leukemia.

The chain has TRBV9 and TRBJ1-2; D is possibly TRBD1 (6 bases). V was shortened by 3 bases and J by 3 bases, with 12 bases between the two germline ends. The CDR3 contains 14 residues. CDR1 is SGDLS and CDR2 is YYNGEE in the germline V gene. CDR3 residues: CASSAGVGDYGYTF. In DNA, the CDR3 is TGTGCCAGCAGCGCAGGGGTAGGGGACTATGGCTACACCTTC.

This clonotype was detected a few times. The chain has TRBV7-3 and TRBJ2-1; TRBD1 agrees at 7 bases. The germline gives CDR1 SGHTA, CDR2 FQGTGA. The CDR3 is 13 amino acids. Unmatched junction bases numbered 7, after V lost 6 bases and J lost 8 bases. The CDR3 reads CASSDTGVDEQFF. The CDR3 DNA reads TGTGCCAGCAGTGACACAGGGGTGGATGAGCAGTTCTTC.

This clonotype has a handful of counts. The CDR3 bases are TGTGCCAGCAGTTACTCAGGCGCGGGAGTCCCCTACGAGCAGTACTTC. It translates to CASSYSGAGVPYEQYF. The chain is built from TRBV6-5 and TRBJ2-7; 7 positions agree with TRBD2. Germline lookup yields CDR1 MNHEY and CDR2 SVGAGI. The V segment lost 0 bases and the J segment 2 bases; nucleotides outside the gene matches: 7. This CDR3 has 16 residues.

This clonotype occurred a few times. The chain links TRBV27 to TRBJ2-7; TRBD2 matches 9 bases. V lost 6 bases and J lost 2; bases outside the gene matches: 5. Germline CDR1 MNHEY, CDR2 SMNVEV (reference sequence). CDR3 length: 14 residues. The chain's CDR3 is CASRISSGAYEQYF. The CDR3 coding sequence is TGTGCCAGCAGGATCTCTAGCGGGGCCTACGAGCAGTACTTC.

V and J are TRBV13 and TRBJ1-1; D may be TRBD1 (5 bases). Germline V lookup: CDR1 PRHDT, CDR2 FYEKMQ (reference sequence). V was trimmed by 4 bases and J by 5 bases, leaving 14 bases between them. The CDR3 consists of 14 residues. CDR3 residues: CASSWGIGRTEAFF. CDR3 nucleotide sequence: TGTGCCAGCAGCTGGGGGATCGGCCGGACTGAAGCTTTCTTT.

This clonotype was counted only a few times. Its ends do not fully match the called genes, so a read error is possible. The V and J genes are TRBV12-3 or TRBV12-4 and TRBJ1-6; TRBD1 matches 8 bases. The CDR3 has 15 residues. The CDR3 coding sequence is TGTGCCAGCAGTTCCGGGCGGGGGCGACCCGGGACAGGTTACTTT. Protein product: CASSSGRGRPGTGYF.

The J gene is TRBJ2-7, the V gene TRBV6-5, with TRBD1 as a possible D gene (5 bases). The CDR3 is 14 residues long. Germline lookup yields CDR1 MNHEY and CDR2 SVGAGI. Trimming removed 10 bases from V and 1 base from J, with 17 bases in between. The CDR3 is CANTSDMLSYEQYF. The CDR3 coding sequence is TGTGCCAACACTTCGGACATGTTATCCTACGAGCAGTACTTC.

CDR3 sequence: CASSYRGVGELFF. The CDR3 DNA is TGTGCCAGCAGCTACAGGGGGGTCGGGGAGCTGTTTTTT. The chain employs TRBV6-5 and TRBJ2-2; 8 positions agree with TRBD1. With V trimmed by 6 bases and J by 7 bases, 4 bases remained unmatched. Germline values: CDR1 MNHEY, CDR2 SVGAGI. This CDR3 has 13 residues.

The CDR3 DNA sequence: TGCAGTGCTAGAGGGAGAATCCCTGAAGCTTTCTTT. This translates into CSARGRIPEAFF. V usage is TRBV20-1 and J usage is TRBJ1-1; no definite D call. CDR1 and CDR2 (germline): DFQATT, SNEGSKA (reference sequence). The CDR3 covers 12 residues. Trimming stripped 1 base from V and 6 bases from J, with 9 bases between.

This clonotype occurred a few times. The chain combines TRBV5-1 with TRBJ1-2; 12 nucleotides match TRBD1. This CDR3 region has 14 residues. J lost 6 bases, V lost 4 bases, and 4 bases had no gene match. CDR1 SGHRS and CDR2 YFSETQ come from the germline V gene. The CDR3 sequence: CASSHRDRGHGYTF. CDR3 bases: TGCGCCAGCAGCCACCGGGACAGGGGGCATGGCTACACCTTC.

The chain joins TRBV5-1 to TRBJ2-7, with D tentatively TRBD1 (6 bases). This CDR3 comprises 17 residues. Germline V CDR1 and CDR2: SGHRS, YFSETQ. Trimming left V 4 bases short and J 0 bases short, with 20 bases between. For the CDR3, the DNA is TGCGCCAGCAGCCGGCGGAATTATCGGGACAACTCCTACGAGCAGTACTTC. This codes for CASSRRNYRDNSYEQYF.

The rearrangement joins TRBV5-6 to TRBJ1-3, with no clear D. Trimming stripped 1 base from V and 1 base from J, with 12 bases between. Germline V gives CDR1 SGHDT, CDR2 YYEEEE. This CDR3 is 16 amino acids long. The CDR3: CASSLRFSGSGNTIYF. In DNA form, the CDR3 reads TGTGCCAGCAGCTTGCGTTTTTCTGGTTCTGGAAACACCATATATTTT.

This clonotype was counted between two and nine times. The V call is TRBV4-1, the J call TRBJ1-5; maybe TRBD1 (5 bases). Between the trimmed V and J ends, which lost 1 base and 6 bases, there was a span of 16 bases. CDR1 is MGHRA and CDR2 is YSYEKL in the germline V gene. The CDR3 is 16 amino acids. This CDR3 reads CASSQVAIGGGQPQHF. DNA of the CDR3: TGCGCCAGCAGCCAAGTTGCGATCGGGGGGGGTCAGCCCCAGCATTTT.

This clonotype turned up a few times. The V and J genes are TRBV15 and TRBJ2-1, with D possibly TRBD2 on 5 matching bases. CDR3 length equals 12 residues. Trimming cost V 1 base and J 9 bases, with 7 bases left between them. From germline, CDR1 is LNHNV and CDR2 YYDKDF (reference sequence). The CDR3 coding sequence is TGTGCCACCAGCAGAGGAGGGAGTGAGCAGTTCTTC. It encodes CATSRGGSEQFF.

The rearrangement links TRBV5-1 to TRBJ2-1, with 10 bases fitting TRBD2. The CDR3 is 16 amino acids. Per germline, CDR1 SGHRS and CDR2 YFSETQ. Unmatched junction bases numbered 8, after V lost 5 bases and J lost 3 bases. The CDR3 sequence is CASRPFLAGVYNEQFF. CDR3 nucleotides: TGCGCCAGCAGACCATTCCTAGCGGGGGTCTACAATGAGCAGTTCTTC.